The sequence of this T cell receptor beta chain was determined in a study of blood T cell repertoires in COVID-19. Sequencing used immunoSEQ multiplex PCR; TCRdb keeps in-frame clones, though not all of them. The data contain roughly 250,000 clones, roughly 88% of them singletons. A single count supports this clone. The junction does not match germline at one end; this may be a read error. This CDR3 region has 13 residues. Per the germline V gene, CDR1 is SSHAT and CDR2 is FNYEAQ (reference sequence). This TCR derives from a woman in her forties who had recovered from COVID-19. Sequenced material: peripheral blood. This chain links TRBV7-7 with TRBJ2-1; no reliable D call. Here the CDR3 reads CASSLVRGNEQFF. The CDR3 coding sequence is TGTGCTAGCAGCTTAGTCCGAGGCAATGAGCAGTTCTTC.